This is a list of T cell receptor beta chains from one sample in a study of blood T cell repertoires in COVID-19. Assay used: immunoSEQ multiplex PCR; TCRdb lists only in-frame clones, some missing. In the table there are more than 200,000 clones, roughly four fifths of which are singletons. Material for sequencing was peripheral blood. These TCRs come from an elderly woman with COVID-19, enrolled during active disease. Both conserved end residues are part of each CDR3.

J | V | CDR3
TRBJ1-5 | TRBV28 | CASNDSGKLPQHF
TRBJ1-6 | TRBV30 | CAWRGSRGFNSPLHF
TRBJ2-7 | TRBV18 | CASSPGTATYEQYF
TRBJ2-7 | TRBV28 | CATQGGPYEQYF
TRBJ1-6 | TRBV6-5 | CASSSGPAGDSPLHF
TRBJ1-5 | TRBV27 | CASSLGAGRINQPQHF
TRBJ1-2 | TRBV7-2 | CASSFGQPNYGYTF
TRBJ1-3 | TRBV6-5 | CASKQGANTIYF
TRBJ2-1 | TRBV24-1 | CATSDLGLTSDEQFF
TRBJ1-2 | TRBV28 | CASSPKSYYGYTF
TRBJ1-2 | TRBV19 | CASSIGPGTGYGYTF
TRBJ2-7 | TRBV30 | CAWNLRANYEQYF
TRBJ1-5 | TRBV5-1 | CASSPGQANQPQHF
TRBJ1-2 | TRBV18 | CASSPGQPYGYTF
TRBJ1-1 | TRBV3-1/TRBV3-2 | CASSQMTGGYTEAFF
TRBJ2-4 | TRBV29-1 | CSVEVKAGLAKNIQYF
TRBJ1-1 | TRBV15 | CATSRDRGGKAFF
TRBJ1-4 | TRBV30 | CAWSVGLAANEKLFF
TRBJ1-2 | TRBV2 | CASGGQGAGYGYTF
TRBJ1-1 | TRBV27 | CASRGGPGAEAFF
TRBJ1-2 | TRBV5-6 | CASSLLSVSPGYTF
TRBJ1-4 | TRBV19 | CASSIGTEEEKLFF
TRBJ2-5 | TRBV10-3 | CAISGAPQMQTQYF
TRBJ1-2 | TRBV5-1 | CASSPGQHLYGYTF
TRBJ2-3 | TRBV2 | CASRGLAWADTQYF
TRBJ2-5 | TRBV25-1 | CASSAADRGRETQYF
TRBJ1-1 | TRBV7-9 | CASSFGPEAFF
TRBJ1-3 | TRBV3-1/TRBV3-2 | CASSHRGSGNTIYF
TRBJ2-5 | TRBV20-1 | CSAISGTQYF
TRBJ2-7 | TRBV6-2/TRBV6-3 | CASSSSVVVEQYF
TRBJ1-4 | TRBV28 | CAIKGSRGATNEKLFF
TRBJ1-3 | TRBV11-2 | CASSSLEGSTIYF
TRBJ2-2 | TRBV27 | CASSFRVAGELFF
TRBJ1-3 | TRBV30 | CAWNSGDYSGNTIYF
TRBJ1-5 | TRBV4-1 | CASSQGMTRSNQPQHF
TRBJ2-7 | TRBV6-6 | CASSYPGTSGKGEQYF
TRBJ2-2 | TRBV14 | CASSRKRGDRGPGELFF
TRBJ1-5 | TRBV19 | CASSRQVNQPQHF
TRBJ2-5 | TRBV7-2 | CASSFGKTRETQYF
TRBJ1-4 | TRBV19 | CASSNGQGGKLFF
TRBJ1-1 | TRBV19 | CASSSLTGAYTEAFF
TRBJ2-7 | TRBV28 | CASSPIHSPYEQYF